This TCR beta chain appears in the sequencing data of a study of Ad26.COV2.S vaccination and SARS-CoV-2 variants. In the study overall: Ad26.COV2.S, an intramuscular injection, was given once or twice 56 days apart. Points from the study as a whole: There was reportedly substantial breadth in spike-specific CD8+ and CD4+ T cell responses after vaccination.

Germline V gene sequence: CDR1 SGDLS, CDR2 YYNGEE. CDR3 length: 12 residues. V was clipped by 4 bases and J by 6 bases, with 9 bases between them. Assay used: immunoSEQ multiplex PCR; TCRdb lists only in-frame clones, some missing. The sample lists a few hundred thousand clones; 83% were seen once. Points on this clone: Antigen unknown.

Stated treatment: approximately 18 received Ad26.COV2.S at low or high dose, single or two shots; 5 received placebo; per-sample allocation not given. Sampling was performed 63 days after the first vaccine or placebo injection. At a Boston site, the person donating was an adult of 18-55 years. The vaccine delivered Wuhan-strain SARS-CoV-2 spike through an Ad26 vector. The TCR was taken from a person between 18 and 60 years old who received the Ad26.COV2.S COVID-19 vaccine or a placebo. The chain links TRBV9 to TRBJ2-3; D is uncertain. The material sequenced was peripheral blood, taken in a trial of Ad26.COV2.S vaccine versus placebo. CDR3 in amino acids: CASSPAADTQYF. The CDR3 nucleotides are TGTGCCAGCAGCCCGGCGGCGGATACGCAGTATTTT.